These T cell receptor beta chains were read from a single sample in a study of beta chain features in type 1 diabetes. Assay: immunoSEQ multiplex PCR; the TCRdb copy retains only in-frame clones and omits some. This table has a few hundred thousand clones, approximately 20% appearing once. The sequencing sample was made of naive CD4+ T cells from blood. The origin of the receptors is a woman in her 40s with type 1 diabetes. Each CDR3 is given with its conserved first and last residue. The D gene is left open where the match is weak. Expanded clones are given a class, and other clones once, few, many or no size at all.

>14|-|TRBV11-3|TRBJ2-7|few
TGTGCCAGCAGCCCCTACGGACAGTCCTACGAGCAGTACTTC
CASSPYGQSYEQYF
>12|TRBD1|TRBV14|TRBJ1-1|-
TGTGCCAGCAGCCAGGACGACAGGGGAGCTTTCTTT
CASSQDDRGAFF
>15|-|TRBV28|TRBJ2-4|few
TGTGCCAGCAGTTTACCTGACAGGCCTGGAAACATTCAGTACTTC
CASSLPDRPGNIQYF
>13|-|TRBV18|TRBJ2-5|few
TGTGCCAGCGGCGCGGGGGCCCAAGAGACCCAGTACTTC
CASGAGAQETQYF
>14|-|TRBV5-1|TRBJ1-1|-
TGCGCCAGCAGCCCGGTGGTAATGAACACTGAAGCTTTCTTT
CASSPVVMNTEAFF
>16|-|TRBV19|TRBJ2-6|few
TGTGCCAGTACCTTTGCGCGGGGCTCTGGGGCCAACGTCCTGACTTTC
CASTFARGSGANVLTF
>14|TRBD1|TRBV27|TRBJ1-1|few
TGTGCCAGCAGCTGGGGACAGCTGAACACTGAAGCTTTCTTT
CASSWGQLNTEAFF
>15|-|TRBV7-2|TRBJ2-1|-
TGTGCCAGCAGCTTAAATGCGCCTTCCTACAATGAGCAGTTCTTC
CASSLNAPSYNEQFF
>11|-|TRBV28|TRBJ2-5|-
TGTGCCAGCAGAATAGAAGAGACCCAGTACTTC
CASRIEETQYF
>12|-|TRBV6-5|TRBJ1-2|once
TGTGCCAGCGGTACAACGAACTATGGCTACACCTTC
CASGTTNYGYTF
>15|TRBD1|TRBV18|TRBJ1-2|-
TGTGCCAGCTCACCGAGAGGACAGGGGGAAAAGGGCTACACCTTC
CASSPRGQGEKGYTF
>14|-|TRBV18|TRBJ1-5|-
TGTGCCAGCTCACCCGACCTGGGAGGTCAGCCCCAGCATTTT
CASSPDLGGQPQHF
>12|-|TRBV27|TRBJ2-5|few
TGTGCCAGCAGAACAGGGTTGGAGACCCAGTACTTC
CASRTGLETQYF
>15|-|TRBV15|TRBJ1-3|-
TGTGCCACCAGCACCAGACAGAGCTCTGGAAACACCATATATTTT
CATSTRQSSGNTIYF
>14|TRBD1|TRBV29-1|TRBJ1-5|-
TGCAGCGCCCCGGGACAGTATAGCAATCAGCCCCAGCATTTT
CSAPGQYSNQPQHF
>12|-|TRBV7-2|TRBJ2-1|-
TGTGCCAGCAGCTCTTACTTACGACAGCCGTTCTTC
CASSSYLRQPFF
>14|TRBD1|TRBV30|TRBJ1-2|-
TGTGCCTGGAGTGTTCGGACAGGATCACCGGGCTACACCTTC
CAWSVRTGSPGYTF
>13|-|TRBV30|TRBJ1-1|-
TGTGCCTCCACAAGGGACAAGAACACTGAAGCTTTCTTT
CASTRDKNTEAFF
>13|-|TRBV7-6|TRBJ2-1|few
TGTGCCAGCAGCTTAGGGCCCAATAATGAGCAGTTCTTC
CASSLGPNNEQFF
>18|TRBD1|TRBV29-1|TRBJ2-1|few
TGCAGCGTTGAAGAGGGCAGGGGGCCTGGCCTAACTACAATGAGGCAGTTCTTC
CSVEEGRGPGLTTMRQFF
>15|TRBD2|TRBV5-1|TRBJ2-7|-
TGCGCCAGCAGCGAGGCCCCGGGACTAGAGGGCGAGCAGTACTTC
CASSEAPGLEGEQYF
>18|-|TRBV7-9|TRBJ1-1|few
TGTGCCAGCAGCTTAGAAATGGCTGGCGGCCGCTCGAACACTGAAGCTTTCTTT
CASSLEMAGGRSNTEAFF
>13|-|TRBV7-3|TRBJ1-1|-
TGTGCCAGCAGCTACAGTGGGAACACTGAAGCTTTCTTT
CASSYSGNTEAFF
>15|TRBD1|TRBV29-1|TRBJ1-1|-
TGCAGCGTTGGTCGGACAGGGGACATGAACACTGAAGCTTTCTTT
CSVGRTGDMNTEAFF
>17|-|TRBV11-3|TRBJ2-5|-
TGTGCCAGCAGCTTAGGCTCTGGGCAGGGGAATAAGGGGACCCAGTACTTC
CASSLGSGQGNKGTQYF
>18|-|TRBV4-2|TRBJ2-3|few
TGTGCCAGCAGCCAAGATCAGAGAGGAGCACTAGTCATGGATACGCAGTATTTT
CASSQDQRGALVMDTQYF
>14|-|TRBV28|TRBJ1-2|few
TGTGCCAGCAGTTTACGGACACCCAACTATGGCTACACCTTC
CASSLRTPNYGYTF
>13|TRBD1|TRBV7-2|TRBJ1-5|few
TGTGCCAGCGGCCGGGACAGTCATCAGCCCCAGCATTTT
CASGRDSHQPQHF
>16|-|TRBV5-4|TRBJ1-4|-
TGTGCCAGCAGCTCGGGGGGGAGACCAACTAATGAAAAACTGTTTTTT
CASSSGGRPTNEKLFF
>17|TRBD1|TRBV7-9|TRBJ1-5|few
TGTGCCAGCAGCTTAGTGGGGGACAGGGGGCCCAATCAGCCCCAGCATTTT
CASSLVGDRGPNQPQHF
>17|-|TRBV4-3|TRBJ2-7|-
TGCGCCAGCAGCCAAGATGTCATAGCAGTTACTTCCTACGAGCAGTACTTC
CASSQDVIAVTSYEQYF
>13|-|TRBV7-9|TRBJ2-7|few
TGTGCCGGGACCGGGGGACAGACCTACGAGCAGTACTTC
CAGTGGQTYEQYF
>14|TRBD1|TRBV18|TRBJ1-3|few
TGTGCCACCGCAACCGAGGGGGCCGGAAACACCATATATTTT
CATATEGAGNTIYF
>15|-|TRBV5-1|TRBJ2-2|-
TGCGCCAGCAGCTTGCGGGGAACGAACACCGGGGAGCTGTTTTTT
CASSLRGTNTGELFF
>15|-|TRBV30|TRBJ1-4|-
TGTGCCTGGAGCGAAGGGTTTACTCCGGGGGAAAAACTGTTTTTT
CAWSEGFTPGEKLFF
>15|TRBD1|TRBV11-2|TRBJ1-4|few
TGTGCCAGCAGCGATCACGACAGGGGTAATGAAAAACTGTTTTTT
CASSDHDRGNEKLFF